Listed below are T cell receptor beta chains from one sample, sequenced in a study of shared T cell receptors in the human thymus. Measured with immunoSEQ multiplex PCR; TCRdb has only the in-frame clones, and not every one. Of hundreds of thousands of clones in the sample, 70% to 90% were seen once. This same sample was also part of a study on human thymus T cells.

Sequences were obtained from thymocytes. Receptor source: a girl less than two years old with a congenital heart defect. The CDR3 runs from the conserved cysteine through the conserved F or W. The D gene is left open where the match is weak. Clone size, where shown, is once, few, many, or a class for clones that have expanded.

-	-	TRBJ1-1	TRBV5-1	TGCGCCAGCAGCTTGACTACAGGGAGACCTGAAGCTTTCTTT	CASSLTTGRPEAFF
-	TRBD2	TRBJ2-7	TRBV6-1	TGTGCCAGCAGTGATGGGGGGGAAGCCCAATACGAGCAGTACTTC	CASSDGGEAQYEQYF
-	-	TRBJ2-7	TRBV5-6	TGTGCCAGCAGGGGTGAGGGCCCACGGCAGTACTTC	CASRGEGPRQYF
-	TRBD1	TRBJ1-2	TRBV28	TGTGCCAGCAGTTTACTGAGACAGGGGTATGGCTACACCTTC	CASSLLRQGYGYTF
-	-	TRBJ2-7	TRBV6-1	TGTGCCACCACCCTAGGGGGGGCATCCTACGAGCAGTACTTC	CATTLGGASYEQYF
-	-	TRBJ2-3	TRBV4-1	TGCGCCAGCAGAGGGCAGGGGGGAACGGCTACGCAGTATTTT	CASRGQGGTATQYF
-	-	TRBJ2-2	TRBV9	TGTGCCAGCAGCGGAGACACCGGGGAGCTGTTTTTT	CASSGDTGELFF
-	-	TRBJ1-6	TRBV15	TGTGCCACCAGCAGAGGGGAGGGGGAGGGATGGGCGGATCTCCGGTCACCCCTCCACTTT	CATSRGEGEGWADLRSPLHF
few	TRBD2	TRBJ2-1	TRBV29-1	TGCAGCGTTGAAGAGAGGGTCCTAGCGGCGAGCTCCTACAATGAGCAGTTCTTC	CSVEERVLAASSYNEQFF
-	TRBD1	TRBJ2-5	TRBV6-5	TGTGCCAGCAGGACCGGACAGGACCAAGAGACCCAGTACTTC	CASRTGQDQETQYF
-	-	TRBJ2-7	TRBV4-3	TGCGCCAGCAGCCAAGCAATCTACAGGGTGTGGTACGAGCAGTACTTC	CASSQAIYRVWYEQYF
-	TRBD1	TRBJ1-5	TRBV6-1	TGTGCCAGCAGTGAAACCCGGACAGGGGGGGTTTATAGCAATCAGCCCCAGCATTTT	CASSETRTGGVYSNQPQHF
once	-	TRBJ2-7	TRBV5-4	TGTGCCAGCAGCTCCCCCACTGGCGGGGTTTACGAGCAGTACTTC	CASSSPTGGVYEQYF
-	-	TRBJ1-2	TRBV4-1	TGCGCCAGCAGCCAAGACGGGTACCCTATAGGGGGTCTCAGCAAATATGGCTACACCTTC	CASSQDGYPIGGLSKYGYTF
-	TRBD2	TRBJ2-5	TRBV5-1	TGCGCCAGCAGCACATTAGGACTAGCGGGGGTTCCTCTTCAAGAGACCCAGTACTTC	CASSTLGLAGVPLQETQYF
once	TRBD2	TRBJ2-6	TRBV19	TGTGCCAGTAGTATAAGGCCTCGGAGGACTAGCGGGGGGAGGGACGGGGCCAACGTCCTGACTTTC	CASSIRPRRTSGGRDGANVLTF
-	TRBD2	TRBJ2-5	TRBV4-1	TGCGCCAGCAGCCAAGAGCGGACTAGCGGGGGGGAGAAAGAGACCCAGTACTTC	CASSQERTSGGEKETQYF
-	-	TRBJ1-1	TRBV4-1	TGCGCCAGCAGCCAAGGGAGGAGGCCACGGGGTGACACTGAAGCTTTCTTT	CASSQGRRPRGDTEAFF
few	TRBD1	TRBJ1-5	TRBV7-9	TGTGCCAGCAGCCCTCAGGGGGCCAGTCAGCCCCAGCATTTT	CASSPQGASQPQHF
-	-	TRBJ2-5	TRBV7-7	TGTGCCAGCAGCTTATGGGGGGGCCCTCAAGAGACCCAGTACTTC	CASSLWGGPQETQYF
-	TRBD1	TRBJ1-4	TRBV4-1	TGCGCCAGCAGCCACGCTCACAGGGGTAAACTGTTTTTT	CASSHAHRGKLFF
-	TRBD1	TRBJ1-4	TRBV25-1	TGTGCCAGTACTCCGGGACAGGGCTTTGAAAAACTGTTTTTT	CASTPGQGFEKLFF
-	-	TRBJ1-1	TRBV27	TGTGCCAGCAGTTTAACAGGATGGGACACTGAAGCTTTCTTT	CASSLTGWDTEAFF
-	-	TRBJ1-1	TRBV5-1	TGCGCCAGCAGCTTTTCCCCCGAGTTGAACACTGAAGCTTTCTTT	CASSFSPELNTEAFF
-	TRBD1	TRBJ1-2	TRBV27	TGTGCCAGCAGTATCCTCGGACAGGGGGCGTATGGCTACACCTTC	CASSILGQGAYGYTF
-	-	TRBJ1-1	TRBV12-5	TGTGCTAGTGGTCCCCCCCAATTAGCTTTCTTT	CASGPPQLAFF
-	-	TRBJ1-2	TRBV28	TGTGCCAGCAGTTTTAGTTGGGTGCGGGTCGACAGGCGATATGGCTACACCTTC	CASSFSWVRVDRRYGYTF
few	-	TRBJ1-3	TRBV28	TGTGCCAGCAGTTTATTGGCAGGCGGGGGAAACACCATATATTTT	CASSLLAGGGNTIYF
-	TRBD2	TRBJ2-2	TRBV10-3	TGTGCCATCAATCCGGGACTAGCGGGGGATAGGAACACCGGGGAGCTGTTTTTT	CAINPGLAGDRNTGELFF
few	-	TRBJ1-2	TRBV28	TGTGCCAGCAGTTATAATGGCTACACCTTC	CASSYNGYTF
-	TRBD1	TRBJ2-1	TRBV6-1	TGTGCCAGCAGTGATCTATCCGGGACAGTCCCCTACAATGAGCAGTTCTTC	CASSDLSGTVPYNEQFF
-	TRBD2	TRBJ2-1	TRBV18	TGTGCCAGCTCACAGAGGACTAGCGGGGGACCCTATGAGCAGTTCTTC	CASSQRTSGGPYEQFF
-	-	TRBJ2-2	TRBV7-9	TGTGCCAGCAGCTTAGCCCTGGGCGGGGGCGACACCGGGGAGCTGTTTTTT	CASSLALGGGDTGELFF
-	TRBD2	TRBJ2-7	TRBV5-6	TGTGCCAGCAGCTTGGGGCCGGGGGGAGGGGACGAGCAGTACTTC	CASSLGPGGGDEQYF
-	-	TRBJ2-5	TRBV11-2	TGTGCCAGCAGGGGCAAGAATACAGGGATCGGCGAGACCCAGTACTTC	CASRGKNTGIGETQYF
-	-	TRBJ1-4	TRBV5-6	TGTGCCAGCAGCTCTATTCGGAGGGGCCTTAATGAAAAACTGTTTTTT	CASSSIRRGLNEKLFF
-	TRBD2	TRBJ2-1	TRBV7-9	TGTGCCAGCAGGCCCTCTAGCGGGGGGGCCGTCAATGAGCAGTTCTTC	CASRPSSGGAVNEQFF
-	TRBD1	TRBJ1-4	TRBV14	TGTGCCAGCAGCCTCAATCGACAGGGCCGTGAAAAACTGTTTTTT	CASSLNRQGREKLFF
-	-	TRBJ2-3	TRBV11-3	TGTGCCAGCAGCTTAGGGGGGACACCCACCTCGGGGGATACGCAGTATTTT	CASSLGGTPTSGDTQYF
-	TRBD1	TRBJ1-1	TRBV2	TGTGCCAGCAGCCTCGGGACAGGGGCGATGAACACTGAAGCTTTCTTT	CASSLGTGAMNTEAFF
-	TRBD1	TRBJ1-1	TRBV6-5	TGTGCCATAAACCGGGACAGGGCGTCCGAAGCTTTCTTT	CAINRDRASEAFF
once	TRBD2	TRBJ2-3	TRBV13	TGTGCCAGCAGCTCCAAGCGGGGGCCCCCCACAGATACGCAGTATTTT	CASSSKRGPPTDTQYF
-	-	TRBJ1-2	TRBV6-6	TGTGCCAGCACCATTGGGGGACTCCTTGGCTACACCTTC	CASTIGGLLGYTF
-	TRBD1	TRBJ2-2	TRBV29-1	TGCAGCGTGCCGGGACAGGGGTCTCTCGGGGAGCTGTTTTTT	CSVPGQGSLGELFF
-	TRBD1	TRBJ1-2	TRBV2	TGTGCCAGCAGTGAGGGGACAGGGAGAGGAAGGGCCGCGGTTTATGGCTACACCTTC	CASSEGTGRGRAAVYGYTF
-	-	TRBJ1-5	TRBV6-6	TGTGCCAGCAGTTACTGTCGTAGCGTTAGCAATCAGCCCCAGCATTTT	CASSYCRSVSNQPQHF
-	-	TRBJ1-1	TRBV27	TGTGCCAGCAGTCAGTTCGAATGGACAGCTAACACTGAAGCTTTCTTT	CASSQFEWTANTEAFF
-	TRBD2	TRBJ2-3	TRBV6-1	TGTGCCACGCTCCGACAGCGGGGAAGCACAGATACGCAGTATTTT	CATLRQRGSTDTQYF
-	-	TRBJ1-6	TRBV27	TGTGCCAGCAGTTCTAGCAAAACCTCCTATAATTCACCCCTCCACTTT	CASSSSKTSYNSPLHF
-	-	TRBJ2-7	TRBV5-1	TGCGCCAGCAGTTCCGAGGGAGCTGGAGAGCAGTACTTC	CASSSEGAGEQYF
-	-	TRBJ1-3	TRBV5-8	TGTGCCAGCGCGAGGAGGAGGCACACCATATATTTT	CASARRRHTIYF